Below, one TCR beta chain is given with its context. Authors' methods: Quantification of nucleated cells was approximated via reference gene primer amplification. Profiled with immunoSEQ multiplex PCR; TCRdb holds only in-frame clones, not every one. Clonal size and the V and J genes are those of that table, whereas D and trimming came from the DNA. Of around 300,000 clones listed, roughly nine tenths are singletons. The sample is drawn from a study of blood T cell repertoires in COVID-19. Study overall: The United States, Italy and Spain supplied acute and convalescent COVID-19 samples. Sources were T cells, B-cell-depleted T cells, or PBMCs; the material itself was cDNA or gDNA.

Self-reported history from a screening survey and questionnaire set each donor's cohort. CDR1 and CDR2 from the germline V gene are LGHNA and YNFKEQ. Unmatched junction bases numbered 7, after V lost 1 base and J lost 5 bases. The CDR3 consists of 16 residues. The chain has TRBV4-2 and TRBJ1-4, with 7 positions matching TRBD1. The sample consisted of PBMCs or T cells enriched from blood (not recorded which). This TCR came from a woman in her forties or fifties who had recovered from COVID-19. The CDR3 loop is CASSQAKGALNEKLFF. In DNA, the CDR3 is TGTGCCAGCAGCCAAGCGAAGGGGGCCCTAAATGAAAAACTGTTTTTT.